The source of this TCR beta chain is a study of control samples from healthy donors and cancer patients. Sequencing used immunoSEQ multiplex PCR; TCRdb keeps in-frame clones, though not all of them. In the table there are approximately 98,000 clones, around 80% of which are singletons. The sequenced sample was blood. This receptor was taken from a man between 18 and 29 years old in good health.

The CDR3 spells CASSYSLDGGNQPQHF. The CDR3 DNA sequence: TGTGCCAGCAGTTACTCGTTGGACGGGGGCAATCAGCCCCAGCATTTT. The V gene is TRBV6-2 or TRBV6-3, the J gene TRBJ1-5; D is uncertain. Germline lookup yields CDR1 MNHEY and CDR2 SVGEGT. V gave up 0 bases and J gave up 2 bases, with 11 bases separating them. The CDR3 is 16 amino acids.